This T cell receptor beta chain was captured in a study of blood T cell repertoires in COVID-19. Background on the study: Sites in the United States, Italy and Spain provided acute and convalescent COVID-19 samples.

Original processing notes: Quantification of nucleated cells was approximated via reference gene primer amplification. Assay used: immunoSEQ multiplex PCR; TCRdb lists only in-frame clones, some missing. V, J and clone size derive from that table, while D and trimming were established from the DNA sequence. The sample lists some 89,000 clones; about three quarters were seen once. CDR3 size: 13 residues. V was pared by 9 bases and J by 9 bases, with 18 bases between. Germline-derived CDR1 and CDR2 are SEHNR and FQNEAQ (reference sequence). The sequencing input was peripheral blood. The gene calls are TRBV7-9 and TRBJ2-1; D is possibly TRBD1 (6 bases). The sequence derives from a man in his 70s with acute or convalescent COVID-19. The CDR3 DNA reads TGTGCCAGTACATCAACAGGGATTACTGAGCAGTTCTTC. Protein sequence: CASTSTGITEQFF.